The clone carrying this T cell receptor (beta chain) was counted only a few times. The record originates from a study of T cell repertoires in cytomegalovirus infection. Study-wide background: CMV infection and matching HLA type were both indicated by public TCR beta signatures.

V lost 4 bases, J lost 7 bases, and 11 bases stayed unmatched. The CDR3 has 14 amino acids. Germline loops: CDR1 SQVTM, CDR2 ANQGSEA. One entry per CDR3 protein, called by TCRdb with MiXCR from the reads. Of about 300,000 distinct CDR3 sequences in the sample, about 26% were seen once. This sequence joins TRBV29-1 and TRBJ1-1, with 8 nucleotides matching TRBD1. The source is a human donor in good health (CMV status not recorded). Some clones in this sample may be carry-over from other donors' samples. The specimen was PBMCs. The DNA for the CDR3 is TGCAGCGTTGGCCAGGGGGCGCAGGTGGTTGAAGCTTTCTTT. This sequence encodes CSVGQGAQVVEAFF.